The 28 T cell receptor beta chains below come from one sample, sequenced in a study of beta chain features in type 1 diabetes. General study points: Shorter TCRB CDR3s, moderately but significantly so, were found in Type 1 diabetes patients in all four CD4+ subsets.

No antigen has been assigned to these receptors. Of the isolated RNA, all was reverse transcribed, and so the sequenced material was expressed TCRB transcripts. Sequencing was performed with immunoSEQ multiplex PCR; in TCRdb, only in-frame clones are kept and a portion is missing. The sample comprises around 650,000 clones, 9.5% to 15% of which are singletons, and about 0.11% rests with the top ten. The specimen sequenced was naive CD4+ T cells from blood. Source of these receptors: a man in his thirties or forties with type 1 diabetes.

The chain has TRBV4-2 and TRBJ1-4, with D hard to call. V was cut by 0 bases and J by 2 bases, with 10 bases left in between. CDR1 and CDR2 (germline): LGHNA, YNFKEQ. This CDR3 region has 16 residues. The chain's CDR3 is CASSQDPGRTNEKLFF. Written as DNA, the CDR3 is TGTGCCAGCAGCCAAGATCCCGGGCGCACTAATGAAAAACTGTTTTTT.

The chain has TRBV9 and TRBJ2-5, with 14 bases matching TRBD2. This CDR3 comprises 15 residues. The V and J ends lost 5 bases and 3 bases, in that order; junction bases with no gene match: 3. CDR1 is SGDLS and CDR2 is YYNGEE in the germline V gene. CDR3: CASSAGLAGEETQYF. Written as DNA, the CDR3 is TGTGCCAGCAGTGCGGGACTAGCGGGGGAAGAGACCCAGTACTTC.

This clone has more than one count but fewer than ten. This chain joins TRBV14 and TRBJ2-4; D is perhaps TRBD1 or TRBD2 (6 bases each). The V end lost 5 bases, the J end lost 4 bases, and 21 bases lay between the germline ends. The germline CDR1 and CDR2 sequences are SGHDN and FVKESK. CDR3 length: 17 residues. The CDR3 DNA is TGTGCCAGCAGCATTACAAGAGGGGCGGGGACAAAAAACATTCAGTACTTC. It codes for CASSITRGAGTKNIQYF.

This clone was counted between two and nine times. This chain links TRBV5-1 with TRBJ2-7; no clear D. CDR1 and CDR2 from the germline V gene are SGHRS and YFSETQ. Trimming cost V 0 bases and J 9 bases, with 16 bases left between them. This CDR3 spans 14 amino acids. CDR3 region: CASSLGVGRSAQYF. The CDR3 nucleotides are TGCGCCAGCAGCTTGGGGGTTGGACGGTCTGCGCAGTACTTC.

J is TRBJ2-4 and V is TRBV4-2; TRBD1 aligns across 12 bases. This CDR3 is 20 amino acids long. The junction had 13 bases not matched to a gene; V was cut back by 4 bases and J by 0 bases. Per the germline V gene, CDR1 is LGHNA and CDR2 is YNFKEQ. CDR3: CASSLPWGTGGKIAKNIQYF. In DNA, the CDR3 is TGTGCCAGCAGCCTCCCCTGGGGGACAGGGGGCAAGATAGCCAAAAACATTCAGTACTTC.

The rearrangement links TRBV2 to TRBJ2-1; no clear D gene. The CDR3 contains 14 residues. The V end was cut by 7 bases, the J end by 8 bases, with 18 bases between. Germline-derived CDR1 and CDR2 are SNHLY and FYNNEI. CDR3: CASTLGLPGDEQFF. The DNA of the CDR3 is TGTGCCAGCACCTTGGGCCTCCCCGGCGATGAGCAGTTCTTC.

The rearrangement uses TRBV6-1 and TRBJ1-3; 8 nucleotides line up with TRBD1. Germline CDR1 is MNHNS and CDR2 is SASEGT. V trimming: 8 bases; J trimming: 3 bases; junction bases outside the gene matches: 9. This CDR3 spans 15 amino acids. The DNA of the CDR3 is TGTGCCAGCTCCCAGGGGGCGATGTATGGAAACACCATATATTTT. Its protein is CASSQGAMYGNTIYF.

This clone occurred a few times. V is TRBV28 and J is TRBJ2-5; 8 positions match TRBD1. CDR1 MDHEN and CDR2 SYDVKM come from the germline V gene. This CDR3 is 15 amino acids long. With V trimmed by 4 bases and J by 1 base, 5 bases remained unmatched. CDR3: CASSYRTGLQETQYF. In nucleotides, the CDR3 is TGTGCCAGCAGTTACCGGACAGGGCTCCAAGAGACCCAGTACTTC.

Remarks on this clone: This specimen includes other DNA sequences encoding the same CDR3. The V and J genes are TRBV7-2 and TRBJ2-7; D possibly matches TRBD1 or TRBD2 (6 bases each). The CDR3 totals 14 residues. Between the trimmed V and J ends, which lost 1 base and 2 bases, there was a span of 9 bases. Germline CDR1 and CDR2: SGHTA and FQGNSA. The CDR3 region has the DNA TGTGCCAGCAGCTTAGGCGGGACAACCTACGAGCAGTACTTC. Its translation is CASSLGGTTYEQYF.

This clone appeared a few times. The chain is built from TRBV23-1 and TRBJ2-5, with a possible D match to TRBD2 (7 bases). TRBV23-1 is an ORF; its function is uncertain. This CDR3 comprises 16 residues. V was clipped by 0 bases and J by 4 bases, with 15 bases between them. In DNA, the CDR3 is TGCGCCAGCAGTCAATCCCGGCCAGGGGAGGGAGAGACCCAGTACTTC. Its protein product is CASSQSRPGEGETQYF.

The sample holds a few counts of this clone. The chain employs TRBV13 and TRBJ2-7; possible D gene TRBD1, 6 bases. The length of the CDR3 is 15 residues. CDR1 is PRHDT and CDR2 is FYEKMQ in the germline V gene (reference sequence). V was trimmed by 0 bases and J by 2 bases, leaving 11 bases between them. As DNA, the CDR3 is TGTGCCAGCAGCTTAGGATCGTCAGGGGCCTACGAGCAGTACTTC. Amino acids: CASSLGSSGAYEQYF.

This clone was picked up a small number of times. The chain uses TRBV14 and TRBJ1-6; D not resolved. V was trimmed by 0 bases and J by 2 bases, leaving 5 bases between them. CDR3 size: 15 residues. Germline CDR1 reads SGHDN; CDR2 reads FVKESK. The CDR3 loop reads CASSQESPYNSPLHF. CDR3 nucleotide sequence: TGTGCCAGCAGCCAAGAAAGCCCCTATAATTCACCCCTCCACTTT.

The rearrangement uses TRBV5-1 and TRBJ2-5; 7 bases fit TRBD1. CDR3 length equals 16 residues. V was clipped by 4 bases and J by 4 bases; unmatched bases: 13. CDR1 and CDR2 (germline): SGHRS, YFSETQ. For the CDR3, the DNA is TGCGCCAGCAGCACTACAGGGGCAGGCGGTGCAGAGACCCAGTACTTC. It encodes CASSTTGAGGAETQYF.

The V and J genes are TRBV6-5 and TRBJ2-7; 7 bases are a match to TRBD1. Germline loops: CDR1 MNHEY, CDR2 SVGAGI. This CDR3 region has 13 residues. Trimming cost V 2 bases and J 6 bases; bases outside gene matches: 4. In DNA, the CDR3 is TGTGCCAGCAGTTACGAGGGGGCAGGCGAGCAGTACTTC. It yields the protein CASSYEGAGEQYF.

The chain has TRBV27 and TRBJ2-7; possibly TRBD1 or TRBD2 for D (5 bases each). The CDR3 is 17 residues long. Per germline, CDR1 MNHEY and CDR2 SMNVEV (reference sequence). V lost 2 bases and J 1 base, leaving 18 bases between the germline ends. In DNA, the CDR3 is TGTGCCAGCAGTTTAGAGTCAGCCCCGGGGCCTTCCTACGAGCAGTACTTC. This codes for CASSLESAPGPSYEQYF.

The chain recombines TRBV9 with TRBJ2-7; D may match TRBD1 or TRBD2 (5 bases each). The V end was cut by 2 bases, the J end by 5 bases, with 20 bases between. CDR1 and CDR2 from the germline V gene are SGDLS and YYNGEE. This CDR3 region has 16 residues. CDR3 sequence (DNA): TGTGCCAGCAGCGTCCGCGGGCAGGGAGTGGTAAACGAGCAGTACTTC. Translated, it gives CASSVRGQGVVNEQYF.

The rearrangement joins TRBV7-2 to TRBJ2-3, with D hard to call. Looked up from germline, CDR1 is SGHTA and CDR2 is FQGNSA. V was cut by 4 bases and J by 3 bases, with 11 bases left in between. The CDR3 totals 14 residues. CDR3 coding DNA: TGTGCCAGCAGCTCACGATTGGGGACAGATACGCAGTATTTT. Amino acid sequence: CASSSRLGTDTQYF.

The chain combines TRBV7-8 with TRBJ1-5; possibly TRBD1 for D (6 bases). The length of the CDR3 is 14 residues. The V and J ends lost 1 base and 9 bases respectively, with 13 bases between them. Per the germline V gene, CDR1 is SGHVS and CDR2 is FQNEAQ. The CDR3 spells CASSLDTGSRPQHF. CDR3 nucleotides: TGTGCCAGCAGCTTAGATACAGGGAGTCGGCCCCAGCATTTT.

The rearrangement uses TRBV28 and TRBJ2-5; weak D call: TRBD2 (5 bases). The CDR3 is 12 amino acids. In germline, CDR1 is MDHEN, CDR2 SYDVKM. Trimming removed 8 bases at V and 3 bases at J, with 10 bases between. The CDR3 protein is CASVGGEETQYF. CDR3 sequence (DNA): TGTGCCAGCGTCGGAGGAGAAGAGACCCAGTACTTC.

The chain recombines TRBV2 with TRBJ1-6; 8 positions match TRBD1. This CDR3 region has 15 residues. V trimming: 4 bases; J trimming: 14 bases; junction bases outside the gene matches: 13. The germline CDR1 and CDR2 sequences are SNHLY and FYNNEI. The CDR3 DNA sequence: TGTGCCAGCAGTGGACAGGGGTCCGCAATTACGGCCCTCCACTTT. Translation gives CASSGQGSAITALHF.

There are a few counts of this clone. The genes are TRBV5-1 and TRBJ2-3, with D perhaps matching TRBD1 (6 bases). Trimming took off 5 bases at V and 2 bases at J, with 15 bases between the two ends. Germline CDR1 is SGHRS and CDR2 is YFSETQ. The CDR3 is 15 residues long. This chain's CDR3 is CASRIGQSSTDTQYF. CDR3 coding DNA: TGCGCCAGCAGGATCGGACAGTCCTCCACAGATACGCAGTATTTT.

The chain combines TRBV10-3 with TRBJ2-5, with D uncertain. V dropped 0 bases and J dropped 3 bases, with 11 bases sitting between them. Germline CDR1 ENHRY, CDR2 SYGVKD. The CDR3 runs 15 residues. The CDR3 DNA reads TGTGCCATCAGTGAGTCGAGGCAGAATAAAGAGACCCAGTACTTC. Amino acids: CAISESRQNKETQYF.

This clone was counted a few times. The gene calls are TRBV13 and TRBJ1-5; 9 bases fit TRBD1. Germline V gene lookup returns CDR1 PRHDT and CDR2 FYEKMQ (reference sequence). J gave up 0 bases and V 3 bases, and 3 bases lay outside the gene matches. This CDR3 comprises 16 residues. DNA for the CDR3: TGTGCCAGCAGCTTGGGACAGGGAAGTAGCAATCAGCCCCAGCATTTT. Its translation: CASSLGQGSSNQPQHF.

The chain employs TRBV7-9 and TRBJ2-7; D remains unclear. V lost 5 bases, J lost 0 bases, and 14 bases lay in between. Germline V gene data show CDR1 as SEHNR and CDR2 as FQNEAQ (reference sequence). This CDR3 contains 15 residues. This chain's CDR3 is CASSHRPELSYEQYF. The CDR3 bases are TGTGCCAGCAGCCACAGACCAGAACTCTCCTACGAGCAGTACTTC.

V and J are TRBV7-9 and TRBJ1-2; no reliable D call. The CDR3 has 13 amino acids. The V end was cut by 5 bases, the J end by 4 bases, with 11 bases between. CDR1 and CDR2 from the germline V gene are SEHNR and FQNEAQ (reference sequence). CDR3 sequence reads: CASSPGESYGYTF. The CDR3 nucleotides are TGTGCCAGCAGCCCTGGGGAGAGCTATGGCTACACCTTC. The whole variable domain, filled in from reference TRBV7-9 and TRBJ1-2, reads DTGVSQNPRHKITKRGQNVTFRCDPISEHNRLYWYRQTLGQGPEFLTYFQNEAQLEKSRLLSDRFSAERPKGSFSTLEIQRTEQGDSAMYLCASSPGESYGYTFGSGTRLTVV.

This clone came up a few times. The chain couples TRBV28 to TRBJ1-5; possible D gene TRBD1, 6 bases. Between the trimmed V and J ends, which lost 7 bases and 5 bases, there was a span of 18 bases. CDR1 and CDR2 from the germline V gene are MDHEN and SYDVKM. CDR3 length: 15 residues. The CDR3 DNA reads as TGTGCCAGCACCCCTGGGACACCACTTGATCAGCCCCAGCATTTT. It codes for CASTPGTPLDQPQHF.

This clone was seen a few times. The rearrangement uses TRBV29-1 and TRBJ1-1; the match to TRBD1 covers 9 bases. The length of the CDR3 is 13 residues. Unmatched junction bases numbered 7, after V lost 6 bases and J lost 5 bases. Per germline, CDR1 SQVTM and CDR2 ANQGSEA. CDR3 protein: CSVGKQGATEAFF. DNA for the CDR3: TGCAGCGTGGGAAAACAGGGGGCGACTGAAGCTTTCTTT.

The chain combines TRBV14 with TRBJ1-4, with unresolved D. V was clipped by 3 bases and J by 4 bases, with 12 bases between them. This CDR3 is built from 15 residues. Looked up from germline, CDR1 is SGHDN and CDR2 is FVKESK. The CDR3 region is CASSHAVQVNEKLFF. The DNA for the CDR3 is TGTGCCAGCAGCCATGCTGTGCAAGTTAATGAAAAACTGTTTTTT.